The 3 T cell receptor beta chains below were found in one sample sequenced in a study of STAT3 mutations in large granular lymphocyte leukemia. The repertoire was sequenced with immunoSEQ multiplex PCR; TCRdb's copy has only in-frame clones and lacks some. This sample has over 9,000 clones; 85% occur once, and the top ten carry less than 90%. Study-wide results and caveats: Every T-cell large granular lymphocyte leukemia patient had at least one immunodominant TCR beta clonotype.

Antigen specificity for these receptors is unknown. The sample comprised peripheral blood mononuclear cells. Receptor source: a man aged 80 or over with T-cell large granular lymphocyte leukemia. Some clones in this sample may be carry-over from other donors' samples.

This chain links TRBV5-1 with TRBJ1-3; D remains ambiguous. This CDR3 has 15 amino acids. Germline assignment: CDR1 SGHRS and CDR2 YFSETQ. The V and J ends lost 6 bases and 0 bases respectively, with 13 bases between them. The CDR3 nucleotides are TGCGCCAGCAAGTCTTCCGGAAGCTCTGGAAACACCATATATTTT. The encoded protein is CASKSSGSSGNTIYF.

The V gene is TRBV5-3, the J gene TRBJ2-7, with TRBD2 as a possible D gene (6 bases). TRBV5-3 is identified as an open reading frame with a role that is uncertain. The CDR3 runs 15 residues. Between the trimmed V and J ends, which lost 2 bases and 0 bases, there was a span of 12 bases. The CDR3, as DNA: TGTGCCAGAAGCTTTTTGGGACTCCGCTCCTACGAGCAGTACTTC. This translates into CARSFLGLRSYEQYF.

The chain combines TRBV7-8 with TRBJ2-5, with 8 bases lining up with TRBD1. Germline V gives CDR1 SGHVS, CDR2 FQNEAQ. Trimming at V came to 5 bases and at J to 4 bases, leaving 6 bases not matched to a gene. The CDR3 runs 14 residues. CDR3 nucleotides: TGTGCCAGCAGCAACCGGACAGGGATAGAGACCCAGTACTTC. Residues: CASSNRTGIETQYF.